These 25 T cell receptor beta chains originate from one sample sequenced in a study of cytomegalovirus exposure and HLA in healthy donors. The table came from immunoSEQ multiplex PCR; TCRdb's copy has only in-frame clones and leaves some out. The sample lists more than 95,000 clones, around 94% occurring once. The sequencing input was PBMCs. These receptors were collected from a woman under 30 in good health and CMV-seronegative.

V is TRBV6-6 and J is TRBJ1-4; D uncertain. Deletions cut 6 bases from V and 5 bases from J, with 16 bases between. CDR1 is MNHNY, CDR2 SVGAGI, per germline (reference sequence). CDR3 length equals 15 residues. The CDR3 reads CASSFGQLGNEKLFF. As DNA, the CDR3 is TGTGCCAGCAGCTTTGGGCAGCTTGGAAATGAAAAACTGTTTTTT.

The chain is built from TRBV7-3 and TRBJ1-1, with a weak D call TRBD1 (5 bases). CDR3 length: 14 amino acids. Germline CDR1 is SGHTA and CDR2 is FQGTGA. Trimming took off 5 bases at V and 0 bases at J, with 10 bases between the two ends. In DNA, the CDR3 is TGTGCCAGCAGCGCCACAGGATTGAACACTGAAGCTTTCTTT. Protein sequence: CASSATGLNTEAFF.

The rearrangement joins TRBV7-2 to TRBJ2-5, with a weak D call TRBD2 (6 bases). Trimming took off 5 bases at V and 1 base at J, with 11 bases between the two ends. Looked up from germline, CDR1 is SGHTA and CDR2 is FQGNSA. This CDR3 spans 14 amino acids. The CDR3 here is CASSPGGAQETQYF. CDR3 DNA: TGTGCCAGCAGCCCCGGGGGAGCCCAAGAGACCCAGTACTTC.

This clone was detected once. The chain uses TRBV11-2 and TRBJ2-3; TRBD1 is a possible D gene (5 bases). V lost 0 bases and J 2 bases, leaving 9 bases between the germline ends. Germline V CDR1 and CDR2: SGHAT, FQNNGV. The CDR3 sequence is 15 residues long. The CDR3 region is CASSLDGQLTDTQYF. DNA of the CDR3: TGTGCCAGCAGCTTAGATGGACAACTCACAGATACGCAGTATTTT.

The chain couples TRBV10-3 to TRBJ2-1, with a weak D call TRBD2 (6 bases). The V and J ends lost 8 bases and 8 bases respectively, with 19 bases between them. This CDR3 spans 14 amino acids. Germline loops: CDR1 ENHRY, CDR2 SYGVKD. This CDR3 is CAIGRGGVSDEQFF. The CDR3 bases are TGTGCCATCGGGCGCGGAGGGGTTTCTGATGAGCAGTTCTTC.

This clone was found once. The genes are TRBV15 and TRBJ2-1, with 8 bases identical to TRBD1. Germline lookup yields CDR1 LNHNV and CDR2 YYDKDF (reference sequence). The V segment lost 3 bases and the J segment 5 bases; nucleotides outside the gene matches: 6. There are 15 residues in the CDR3. The CDR3 DNA reads TGTGCCACCAGCAGTGACAGGGGTCCTGACAATGAGCAGTTCTTC. Translation gives CATSSDRGPDNEQFF.

The rearrangement joins TRBV6-6 to TRBJ1-1; the D is unclear. Germline V gives CDR1 MNHNY, CDR2 SVGAGI (reference sequence). The V end lost 7 bases, the J end lost 6 bases, and 15 bases lay between the germline ends. This CDR3 comprises 13 residues. The CDR3 DNA follows: TGTGCCAGCACGGAGAGGGCCGTCGCTGAAGCTTTCTTT. Residues: CASTERAVAEAFF.

This chain links TRBV7-2 with TRBJ2-5; TRBD1 matches 7 bases. Germline CDR1 SGHTA, CDR2 FQGNSA. V lost 4 bases and J lost 2; bases outside the gene matches: 7. The CDR3 length is 15 residues. DNA for the CDR3: TGTGCCAGCAGCTCCCGCCCGGGACAGCAAGAGACCCAGTACTTC. Translating it yields CASSSRPGQQETQYF.

J is TRBJ1-2 and V is TRBV27, with TRBD1 matching 7 bases. The CDR3 consists of 15 residues. Trimming took 6 bases from V and 5 from J; bases not matched to a gene: 12. Germline loops: CDR1 MNHEY, CDR2 SMNVEV (reference sequence). The DNA for the CDR3 is TGTGCCAGCAGACATCCGACAGGGTCTGGTTATGGCTACACCTTC. Amino acid sequence: CASRHPTGSGYGYTF.

The chain uses TRBV9 and TRBJ2-7; no reliable D call. Germline loops: CDR1 SGDLS, CDR2 YYNGEE. The CDR3 is 15 residues long. Between the trimmed V and J ends, which lost 4 bases and 3 bases, there was a span of 17 bases. The CDR3 sequence: CASSPHPSPVYEQYF. In nucleotides, the CDR3 is TGTGCCAGCAGCCCTCACCCTAGTCCGGTCTACGAGCAGTACTTC.

The chain employs TRBV6-5 and TRBJ2-7; 8 nucleotides agree with TRBD2. Germline CDR1 reads MNHEY; CDR2 reads SVGAGI. The CDR3 length is 13 residues. With 2 bases clipped from V and 4 bases from J, the junction kept 1 base outside the gene matches. The CDR3 is CASSYSGRYEQYF. CDR3 nucleotide sequence: TGTGCCAGCAGTTACAGCGGGAGATACGAGCAGTACTTC.

CDR3 residues: CASSEIGPGELFF. In DNA, the CDR3 is TGCGCCAGCAGTGAGATTGGCCCCGGGGAGCTGTTTTTT. The chain combines TRBV10-1 with TRBJ2-2; unclear D gene. Germline loops: CDR1 WNHNN, CDR2 SYGVQD (reference sequence). This CDR3 comprises 13 residues. V was pared by 2 bases and J by 6 bases, with 7 bases between.

In DNA form, the CDR3 reads TGTGCCAGCAGCGTTCGGAGCACAGATACGCAGTATTTT. This sequence encodes CASSVRSTDTQYF. V usage is TRBV6-5 and J usage is TRBJ2-3; the D is unclear. Germline V gene sequence: CDR1 MNHEY, CDR2 SVGAGI. The CDR3 runs to 13 residues. With 6 bases removed from V and 0 bases from J, the gap between germline ends came to 7 bases.

The chain couples TRBV30 to TRBJ2-2; TRBD1 agrees at 11 bases. Germline values: CDR1 GTSNPN, CDR2 SVGIG (reference sequence). The CDR3 length is 17 residues. V was clipped by 2 bases and J by 4 bases; unmatched bases: 9. The CDR3 reads CAWSKGQGAFRTGELFF. The CDR3 bases are TGTGCCTGGAGTAAAGGACAGGGGGCATTTCGCACCGGGGAGCTGTTTTTT.

V usage is TRBV13 and J usage is TRBJ2-7; TRBD2 agrees at 7 bases. Germline-derived CDR1 and CDR2 are PRHDT and FYEKMQ (reference sequence). V shed 5 bases, J shed 6 bases, and the junction held 4 bases outside the gene matches. This CDR3 has 12 residues. In DNA, the CDR3 is TGTGCCAGCAGCCCCTCTAGCGGCGAGCAGTACTTC. Encoded protein: CASSPSSGEQYF.

V gene TRBV9 combines with J gene TRBJ1-2; unclear D gene. V was shortened by 2 bases and J by 2 bases, with 10 bases between the two germline ends. In germline, CDR1 is SGDLS, CDR2 YYNGEE. The CDR3 runs to 14 residues. CDR3 region: CASSVTDGNYGYTF. In DNA, the CDR3 is TGTGCCAGCAGCGTCACAGACGGAAACTATGGCTACACCTTC.

The chain is built from TRBV27 and TRBJ2-7; 9 nucleotides line up with TRBD1. Losses at the gene ends were 5 bases for V and 5 bases for J; bases not matched to a gene: 10. The germline V gene encodes CDR1 MNHEY and CDR2 SMNVEV (reference sequence). This CDR3 region has 15 residues. CDR3 in DNA: TGTGCCAGCAGTCTGACCCCGGGACAGGGCAACGAGCAGTACTTC. It specifies CASSLTPGQGNEQYF.

The chain joins TRBV7-9 to TRBJ2-7, with D possibly TRBD1 on 5 matching bases. Looked up from germline, CDR1 is SEHNR and CDR2 is FQNEAQ (reference sequence). The CDR3 has 13 residues. V shed 5 bases and J shed 3 bases, with 11 bases lying between them. CDR3 in DNA: TGTGCCAGCAGCCCCCCTGACAGCTACGAGCAGTACTTC. Encoded protein: CASSPPDSYEQYF.

The V and J genes are TRBV7-3 and TRBJ2-1; maybe TRBD2 (6 bases). CDR1 SGHTA and CDR2 FQGTGA come from the germline V gene. Trimming cost V 6 bases and J 8 bases, with 17 bases left between them. This CDR3 is built from 14 residues. CDR3 sequence: CASSSGTGMDEQFF. Here the CDR3 DNA reads TGTGCCAGCAGTTCCGGGACTGGTATGGATGAGCAGTTCTTC.

The J gene is TRBJ2-3, the V gene TRBV7-3; the match to TRBD2 covers 12 bases. Per germline, CDR1 SGHTA and CDR2 FQGTGA. The trim removed 5 bases at V and 14 bases at J, leaving 20 bases unmatched. This CDR3 comprises 17 residues. In DNA, the CDR3 is TGTGCCAGCAGCCCGGGTAGGGCTAGCGGGGGGGCCAGAATAGTGTATTTT. Translation gives CASSPGRASGGARIVYF.

The gene calls are TRBV30 and TRBJ2-3; D might be TRBD2 (5 bases). The CDR3 runs to 13 residues. V lost 0 bases, J lost 3 bases, and 7 bases lay in between. The germline V gene has CDR1 GTSNPN and CDR2 SVGIG (reference sequence). Written as DNA, the CDR3 is TGTGCCTGGAGTGTACGGGGTACAGATACGCAGTATTTT. Translating it yields CAWSVRGTDTQYF.

The rearrangement joins TRBV30 to TRBJ1-2; TRBD1 matches 7 bases. In germline, CDR1 is GTSNPN, CDR2 SVGIG (reference sequence). Trimming removed 8 bases from V and 7 bases from J; junction bases left unmatched: 13. This CDR3 has 13 residues. In nucleotides, the CDR3 is TGTGCCCGGACCAACAGGGGTAGTCGTGGCTACACCTTC. This codes for CARTNRGSRGYTF. Full variable domain (missing parts from reference TRBV30 and TRBJ1-2): SQTIHQWPATLVQPVGSPLSLECTVEGTSNPNLYWYRQAAGRGLQLLFYSVGIGQISSEVPQNLSASRPQDRQFILSSKKLLLSDSGFYLCARTNRGSRGYTFGSGTRLTVV.

The chain combines TRBV18 with TRBJ2-3, with D possibly being TRBD2 (5 bases). V was pared by 4 bases and J by 3 bases, with 11 bases between. Per the germline V gene, CDR1 is KGHSH and CDR2 is LQKENI. The CDR3 extends over 14 amino acids. The DNA for the CDR3 is TGTGCCAGCTCACGACCTCCGGGGACAGATACGCAGTATTTT. Translating gives CASSRPPGTDTQYF. Filled out from reference TRBV18 and TRBJ2-3, the complete variable domain reads NAGVMQNPRHLVRRRGQEARLRCSPMKGHSHVYWYRQLPEEGLKFMVYLQKENIIDESGMPKERFSAEFPKEGPSILRIQQVVRGDSAAYFCASSRPPGTDTQYFGPGTRLTVL.

CDR3 nucleotide sequence: TGTGCCAGCAGTTTATTAGGAGGGTGGGACAGGGTCACAGATACGCAGTATTTT. Its protein product is CASSLLGGWDRVTDTQYF. This chain links TRBV27 with TRBJ2-3, with 9 positions matching TRBD1. Germline CDR1 is MNHEY and CDR2 is SMNVEV (reference sequence). After removal of 1 base from V and 2 bases from J, the junction contained 10 bases not matched to a gene. The CDR3 is 18 amino acids.

The rearrangement links TRBV6-1 to TRBJ2-7; 9 bases line up with TRBD2. The CDR3 is 13 residues long. Unmatched junction bases numbered 4, after V lost 5 bases and J lost 5 bases. Germline CDR1 MNHNS, CDR2 SASEGT. CDR3 sequence: CASSPLAGHEQYF. The CDR3 DNA sequence: TGTGCCAGCAGTCCTCTAGCGGGGCACGAGCAGTACTTC.